One sample yielded the 13 T cell receptor beta chains listed below, sequenced in a study of technical replicates of blood from several donors. Sequencing used immunoSEQ multiplex PCR; TCRdb keeps in-frame clones, though not all of them. The sample includes over 80,000 clones, roughly 95% of them seen just once. Material for sequencing was T cells isolated from PBMCs. The origin of the receptors is a human donor in good health.

The V and J genes are TRBV18 and TRBJ2-7, with 7 positions matching TRBD1. The CDR3 has 13 residues. Germline CDR1 KGHSH, CDR2 LQKENI. Trimming removed 6 bases from V and 3 bases from J; junction bases left unmatched: 5. The chain's CDR3 is CASSRDRSYEQYF. The CDR3 bases are TGTGCCAGCTCGAGGGACAGAAGCTACGAGCAGTACTTC.

The V gene is TRBV7-2, the J gene TRBJ2-2; no firm D call. Germline CDR1 SGHTA, CDR2 FQGNSA. Trimming removed 1 base from V and 3 bases from J, with 12 bases in between. This CDR3 has 16 residues. Written as DNA, the CDR3 is TGTGCCAGCAGCTTAGGGGTGCTAGTCGACACCGGGGAGCTGTTTTTT. This encodes CASSLGVLVDTGELFF. The variable domain in full, completed from reference TRBV7-2 and TRBJ2-2, reads GAGVSQSPSNKVTEKGKDVELRCDPISGHTALYWYRQSLGQGLEFLIYFQGNSAPDKSGLPSDRFSAERTGGSVSTLTIQRTQQEDSAVYLCASSLGVLVDTGELFFGEGSRLTVL.

The rearrangement uses TRBV7-2 and TRBJ1-1; D is unresolved. The germline gives CDR1 SGHTA, CDR2 FQGNSA. The CDR3 is 13 amino acids. Between the trimmed V and J ends, which lost 5 bases and 0 bases, there was a span of 7 bases. The CDR3 sequence is CASSLELNTEAFF. CDR3 nucleotides: TGTGCCAGCAGCCTCGAGTTGAACACTGAAGCTTTCTTT.

The chain uses TRBV5-1 and TRBJ2-2; TRBD2 aligns across 8 bases. The CDR3 extends over 17 amino acids. From germline, CDR1 is SGHRS and CDR2 YFSETQ. V lost 3 bases, J lost 5 bases, and 12 bases stayed unmatched. CDR3 nucleotides: TGCGCCAGCAGCTCTAGCGCGGCGGGGGGCCAGACCGGGGAGCTGTTTTTT. Its translation: CASSSSAAGGQTGELFF.

The gene calls are TRBV30 and TRBJ1-5; D is ambiguous. V lost 0 bases to trimming and J lost 4 bases, with 7 bases between them. Germline CDR1 and CDR2: GTSNPN and SVGIG (reference sequence). The CDR3 is 13 amino acids. The CDR3: CAWSVGGNQPQHF. CDR3 sequence (DNA): TGTGCCTGGAGTGTAGGCGGGAATCAGCCCCAGCATTTT. The complete variable domain, with remaining parts taken from reference TRBV30 and TRBJ1-5, reads SQTIHQWPATLVQPVGSPLSLECTVEGTSNPNLYWYRQAAGRGLQLLFYSVGIGQISSEVPQNLSASRPQDRQFILSSKKLLLSDSGFYLCAWSVGGNQPQHFGDGTRLSIL.

The chain is built from TRBV10-3 and TRBJ1-2, with 7 bases fitting TRBD1. The J segment lost 3 bases and the V segment lost 11 bases, leaving 6 bases of the junction unmatched. The V gene's germline CDR1 is ENHRY and CDR2 SYGVKD. This CDR3 is 12 amino acids long. DNA for the CDR3: TGTGCCGTGGGACAGCCGGACTATGGCTACACCTTC. It encodes CAVGQPDYGYTF.

The V call is TRBV9, the J call TRBJ1-1; D is undetermined. The CDR3 runs to 13 residues. Germline loops: CDR1 SGDLS, CDR2 YYNGEE. V lost 0 bases and J lost 4, with 7 bases in between. CDR3 in amino acids: CASSVAVTTEAFF. The CDR3, as DNA: TGTGCCAGCAGCGTAGCGGTAACCACTGAAGCTTTCTTT.

The CDR3 DNA reads TGTGCCAGCCGGGTGGCGGCCCTGGATGGAGATACGCAGTATTTT. This codes for CASRVAALDGDTQYF. The chain uses TRBV28 and TRBJ2-3; no clear D. V was cut by 8 bases and J by 5 bases, with 20 bases left in between. CDR3 length: 15 amino acids. From germline, CDR1 is MDHEN and CDR2 SYDVKM.

V usage is TRBV7-8 and J usage is TRBJ1-4, with 10 bases that match TRBD1. The length of the CDR3 is 16 residues. The ends lost 2 bases at V and 6 bases at J; junction bases unmatched: 6. Germline V lookup: CDR1 SGHVS, CDR2 FQNEAQ. The CDR3 DNA sequence: TGTGCCAGCAGCTTATGGTCCGGGACAGGGGATGAAAAACTGTTTTTT. The encoded protein is CASSLWSGTGDEKLFF.

The chain links TRBV10-3 to TRBJ1-4, with a tentative D call TRBD1 (6 bases). Deletions cut 4 bases from V and 4 bases from J, with 16 bases between. The CDR3 spans 16 residues. CDR1 and CDR2 (germline): ENHRY, SYGVKD. For the CDR3, the DNA is TGTGCCATCAGTGCAGCTAGGGGACAACTTAATGAAAAACTGTTTTTT. Its protein is CAISAARGQLNEKLFF.

This chain connects TRBV2 to TRBJ1-6, with TRBD1 matching over 7 bases. The junction had 2 bases not matched to a gene; V was cut back by 5 bases and J by 10 bases. Germline V lookup: CDR1 SNHLY, CDR2 FYNNEI. This CDR3 spans 12 amino acids. The CDR3 DNA is TGTGCCAGCAGTCTACAGGGGTCACCCCTCCACTTT. Its protein product is CASSLQGSPLHF. Together with reference TRBV2 and TRBJ1-6, the CDR3 gives the full variable domain: EPEVTQTPSHQVTQMGQEVILRCVPISNHLYFYWYRQILGQKVEFLVSFYNNEISEKSEIFDDQFSVERPDGSNFTLKIRSTKLEDSAMYFCASSLQGSPLHFGNGTRLTVT.

The rearrangement joins TRBV28 to TRBJ1-5, with a tentative D call TRBD1 (6 bases). With 6 bases removed from V and 6 bases from J, the gap between germline ends came to 12 bases. This CDR3 has 13 amino acids. Per the germline V gene, CDR1 is MDHEN and CDR2 is SYDVKM. The chain's CDR3 is CASRRGGTQPQHF. The CDR3 nucleotides are TGTGCCAGCAGACGAGGGGGAACTCAGCCCCAGCATTTT.

The V and J genes are TRBV5-1 and TRBJ2-1, with 8 bases matching TRBD1. The CDR3 runs to 12 residues. Germline values: CDR1 SGHRS, CDR2 YFSETQ. Trimming at V came to 7 bases and at J to 4 bases, leaving 1 base not matched to a gene. The CDR3 DNA sequence: TGCGCCAGCCAGGGGGCGTACAATGAGCAGTTCTTC. This encodes CASQGAYNEQFF.